This T cell receptor (beta chain) was found in a study of Ad26.COV2.S vaccination and SARS-CoV-2 variants. About the research overall: Ad26.COV2.S was injected intramuscularly once or twice, 56 days apart.

The study, taken as a whole, reports: There was a possibility that the TCR breadth and depth analyses underestimated total T cell responses.

Treatment noted: 15 to 20 received Ad26.COV2.S at low or high dose, single or two shots; about 5 received placebo; per-sample allocation not given. At day 63 after the first vaccine or placebo injection, samples were drawn. Donor was an adult aged 18-55 years in Boston. Spike of the Wuhan-strain SARS-CoV-2 was expressed by an Ad26 vector, which formed the vaccine. Measured with immunoSEQ multiplex PCR; TCRdb has only the in-frame clones, and not every one. The sample lists 450,000 to 550,000 clones; 89% were seen once. As regards this clone: Its cognate antigen is unknown.

The CDR3 has 13 residues. CDR1 and CDR2 from the germline V gene are LNHDA and SQIVND (reference sequence). The germline V and J ends were trimmed by 8 bases and 2 bases, with 10 bases remaining between them. The rearrangement links TRBV19 to TRBJ1-5, with D hard to call. The origin of this receptor is a person between 18 and 60 years old who received the Ad26.COV2.S COVID-19 vaccine or a placebo. The sample here was peripheral blood, taken in a trial of Ad26.COV2.S vaccine versus placebo. The CDR3 nucleotides are TGTGCCAGTTCAGACACCCGCAATCAGCCCCAGCATTTT. As protein: CASSDTRNQPQHF.